This T cell receptor beta chain was identified during a study of blood T cell repertoires in COVID-19 (TCRdb year 2020). Looking at the study overall: Samples covering the acute and convalescent phases of COVID-19 were provided by collaborators in the United States, Italy and Spain. Subjects who had been exposed to COVID-19, were actively infected with it, or had recovered from it provided the deeply sampled blood TCRbeta repertoires that made up the dataset. A freely available public database, intended as a resource for researchers studying the immune response to SARS-CoV-2, is where the repertoires were released. Samples came from the ongoing ImmuneRACE study (first 160 participants) plus 1,254 subjects from 6 global collaborators. The material from the prospective study consisted of cDNA or gDNA derived from T cells, B-cell-depleted T cells, or PBMCs. Where HLA class I and class II types were available, the types were taken from metadata supplied by the sample provider, not from assay-based typing. Sample metadata almost always included a de-identified subject ID, COVID-19 status, age in years and sex. What the work shows at the level of the full study, not this receptor alone: The amount of clinical and demographic metadata varied by source and participant and was provided uncurated.

Each collaborating institution followed its own protocols to collect whole blood in K2EDTA tubes. For TCRbeta analysis, collaborator samples were shipped as frozen whole blood, as isolated PBMCs, or as DNA extracted from either sample type. TCRbeta CDR3 regions were amplified from genomic DNA by means of the immunoSEQ Assay, a bias-controlled multiplex PCR. Per the original workflow: Within the assay, amplification of reference gene primers was used to estimate how many nucleated cells each sample contained. To quantify the absolute abundance of each unique TCRbeta CDR3 rearrangement, sequence reads were collapsed and filtered. For each sample, productive Simpson clonality was calculated as the square root of Simpson's diversity index over productive rearrangements. The table was pulled from immuneACCESS by TCRdb, which kept in-frame rearrangements only. Such tables lose some clones; where checked, under half of the loss comes from unresolved V genes, and the rest has no known cause. Clonal size and the V and J genes are those of that table, whereas D and trimming came from the DNA. Recorded for this sample are roughly 86,000 clones; roughly 86% of them occurred a single time. The ten largest clones capture about a fifth of the sample.

In the germline V gene, CDR1 corresponds to SGHDT and CDR2 to YYEEEE. Taken from cysteine to phenylalanine, the CDR3 has 15 residues. The DNA shown is the 45-base CDR3, in frame from base 1. The junction carries 16 bases between V and J, which are trimmed by 6 bases and 3 bases respectively. This clone was seen only once. The antigen this receptor binds is unknown. Base qualities are not recorded, but no much larger clone differs from it by a single base. The source of this sequence is a human donor in a cohort sampled during active COVID-19. Sequenced sample: peripheral blood. The rearrangement joined TRBV5-6 to TRBJ1-5, with TRBD1 tentatively as D gene (6 bases match). The CDR3 here reads CASTLGGRNNQPQHF. The DNA reads as follows: TGTGCCAGCACTCTGGGGGGGCGGAACAATCAGCCCCAGCATTTT.